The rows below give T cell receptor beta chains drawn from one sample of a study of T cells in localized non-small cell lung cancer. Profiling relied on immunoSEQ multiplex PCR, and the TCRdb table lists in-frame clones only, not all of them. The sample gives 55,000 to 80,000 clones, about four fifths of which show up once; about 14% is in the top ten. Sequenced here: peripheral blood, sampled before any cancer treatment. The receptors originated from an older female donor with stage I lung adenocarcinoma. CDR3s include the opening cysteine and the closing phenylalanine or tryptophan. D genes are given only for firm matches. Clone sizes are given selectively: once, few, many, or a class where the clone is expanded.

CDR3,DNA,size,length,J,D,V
CASSEQWNTEAFF,TGTGCCAGTAGTGAGCAGTGGAACACTGAAGCTTTCTTT,few,13,TRBJ1-1,NA,TRBV19
CASSPVRGQGEAFF,TGCGCCAGCAGTCCAGTGAGGGGGCAGGGTGAAGCTTTCTTT,NA,14,TRBJ1-1,TRBD1,TRBV5-1
CASSPGARWDTQYF,TGTGCCAGCAGCCCAGGGGCTAGGTGGGATACGCAGTATTTT,NA,14,TRBJ2-3,NA,TRBV11-2
CAWSVKASSTDTQYF,TGTGCCTGGAGTGTGAAAGCGAGTAGCACAGATACGCAGTATTTT,NA,15,TRBJ2-3,NA,TRBV30
CASSLGLWEWPQHF,TGTGCCAGCAGCCTTGGTTTGTGGGAATGGCCCCAGCATTTT,few,14,TRBJ1-5,NA,TRBV6-1
CASSFEGARQGYGYTF,TGTGCCAGCAGCTTCGAGGGGGCCAGACAGGGGTATGGCTACACCTTC,NA,16,TRBJ1-2,TRBD1,TRBV5-4
CASILGGYGYTF,TGTGCCAGCATATTAGGGGGCTATGGCTACACCTTC,NA,12,TRBJ1-2,NA,TRBV2
CASGRSDYEQYF,TGTGCCAGCGGAAGATCAGACTACGAGCAGTACTTC,NA,12,TRBJ2-7,NA,TRBV21-1
CAWSWSSAHTDTQYF,TGTGCCTGGAGTTGGTCTAGCGCACACACAGATACGCAGTATTTT,once,15,TRBJ2-3,NA,TRBV30
CASTRQGAYGYTF,TGTGCCAGCACCCGACAGGGGGCCTATGGCTACACCTTC,NA,13,TRBJ1-2,TRBD1,TRBV6-6
CASSMGSYSNQPQHF,TGTGCCAGTAGTATGGGGAGTTATAGCAATCAGCCCCAGCATTTT,NA,15,TRBJ1-5,NA,TRBV19
CASSLVDGGYTF,TGTGCCAGCAGCTTAGTGGACGGCGGCTACACCTTC,NA,12,TRBJ1-2,NA,TRBV11-3
CSVVEGGTEAFF,TGCAGCGTGGTTGAGGGGGGGACTGAAGCTTTCTTT,once,12,TRBJ1-1,NA,TRBV29-1
CAGRTSGIGSYNEQFF,TGTGCCGGCAGGACTAGCGGGATAGGATCCTACAATGAGCAGTTCTTC,NA,16,TRBJ2-1,TRBD2,TRBV7-7
CASKSGDGYRDTQYF,TGTGCCAGCAAGTCGGGGGACGGATACAGGGATACGCAGTATTTT,NA,15,TRBJ2-3,NA,TRBV2
CASSLAGQGAYEQYF,TGTGCCAGCAGCTTGGCGGGACAGGGTGCCTACGAGCAGTACTTC,once,15,TRBJ2-7,TRBD1,TRBV5-4
CASSQAQYSNQPQHF,TGCGCCAGCAGCCAAGCACAGTATAGCAATCAGCCCCAGCATTTT,NA,15,TRBJ1-5,NA,TRBV4-1
CASSADWINNEQFF,TGTGCCAGCAGTGCGGACTGGATAAACAATGAGCAGTTCTTC,few,14,TRBJ2-1,NA,TRBV6-1
CASSRQTGGNEQFF,TGTGCCAGCTCACGACAGACAGGGGGTAATGAGCAGTTCTTC,NA,14,TRBJ2-1,TRBD1,TRBV18
CASDLGGSTYNEQFF,TGTGCCAGTGACTTAGGGGGTAGCACCTACAATGAGCAGTTCTTC,NA,15,TRBJ2-1,NA,TRBV19
CASSLSIAQPGETQYF,TGCGCCAGCAGCTTGTCCATAGCACAACCGGGGGAGACCCAGTACTTC,NA,16,TRBJ2-5,NA,TRBV5-1
CAIALKSTSYEQYF,TGTGCCATCGCGTTAAAGTCCACAAGCTACGAGCAGTACTTC,NA,14,TRBJ2-7,NA,TRBV10-3
CASSYRTGGFTEAFF,TGTGCCAGCAGTTACCGGACAGGGGGCTTCACTGAAGCTTTCTTT,few,15,TRBJ1-1,TRBD1,TRBV6-5
CSAKRYEQYF,TGCAGTGCGAAAAGATACGAGCAGTACTTC,once,10,TRBJ2-7,NA,TRBV20-1
CASSYSVSYGYTF,TGTGCCAGCAGTTACTCGGTCTCTTATGGCTACACCTTC,NA,13,TRBJ1-2,NA,TRBV6-5
CASSWGTSGVGTQYF,TGTGCCAGCAGTTGGGGGACTAGCGGGGTTGGTACGCAGTATTTT,NA,15,TRBJ2-3,TRBD2,TRBV27
CASSQGFGAAGETQYF,TGTGCCAGCAGCCAAGGGTTCGGAGCGGCGGGAGAGACCCAGTACTTC,few,16,TRBJ2-5,NA,TRBV14